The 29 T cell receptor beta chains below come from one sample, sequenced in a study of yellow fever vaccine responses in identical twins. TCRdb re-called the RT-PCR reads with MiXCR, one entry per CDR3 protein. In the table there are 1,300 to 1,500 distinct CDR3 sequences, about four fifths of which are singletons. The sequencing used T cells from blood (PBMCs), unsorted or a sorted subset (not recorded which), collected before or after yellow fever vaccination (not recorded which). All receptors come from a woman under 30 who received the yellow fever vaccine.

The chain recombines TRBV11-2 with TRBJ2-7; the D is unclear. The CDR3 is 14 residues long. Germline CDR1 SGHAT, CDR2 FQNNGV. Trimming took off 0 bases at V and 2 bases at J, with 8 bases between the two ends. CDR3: CASSLERSPYEQYF. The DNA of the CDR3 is TGTGCCAGCAGCTTAGAACGATCCCCCTACGAGCAGTACTTC.

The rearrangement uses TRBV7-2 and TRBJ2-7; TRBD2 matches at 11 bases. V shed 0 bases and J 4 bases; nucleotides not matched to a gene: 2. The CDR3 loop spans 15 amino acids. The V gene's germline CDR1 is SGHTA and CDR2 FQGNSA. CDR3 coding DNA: TGTGCCAGCAGCTTAGCCGGGACTAGCGGTTACGAGCAGTACTTC. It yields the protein CASSLAGTSGYEQYF.

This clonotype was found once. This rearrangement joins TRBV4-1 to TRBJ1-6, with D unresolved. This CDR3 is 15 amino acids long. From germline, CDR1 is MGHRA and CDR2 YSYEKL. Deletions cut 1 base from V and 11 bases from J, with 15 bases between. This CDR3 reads CASSQASTSAPPLHF. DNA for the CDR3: TGCGCCAGCAGCCAAGCTTCGACATCAGCTCCACCCCTCCACTTT.

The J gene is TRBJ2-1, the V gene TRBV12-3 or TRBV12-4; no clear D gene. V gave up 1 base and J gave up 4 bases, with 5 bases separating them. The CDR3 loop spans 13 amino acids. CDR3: CASSLGEYNEQFF. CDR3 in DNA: TGTGCCAGCAGTTTAGGCGAGTACAATGAGCAGTTCTTC.

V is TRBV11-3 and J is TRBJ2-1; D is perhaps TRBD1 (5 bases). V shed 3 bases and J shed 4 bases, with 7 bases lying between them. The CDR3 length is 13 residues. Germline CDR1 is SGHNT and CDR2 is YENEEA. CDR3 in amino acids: CASSFSGYNEQFF. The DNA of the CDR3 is TGTGCCAGCAGCTTCTCAGGGTACAATGAGCAGTTCTTC.

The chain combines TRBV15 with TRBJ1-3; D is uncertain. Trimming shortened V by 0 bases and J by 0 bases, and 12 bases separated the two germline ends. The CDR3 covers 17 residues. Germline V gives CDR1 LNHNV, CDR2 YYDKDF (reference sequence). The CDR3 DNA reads TGTGCCACCAGCAGAGATCTTAGTGTGAACTCTGGAAACACCATATATTTT. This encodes CATSRDLSVNSGNTIYF.

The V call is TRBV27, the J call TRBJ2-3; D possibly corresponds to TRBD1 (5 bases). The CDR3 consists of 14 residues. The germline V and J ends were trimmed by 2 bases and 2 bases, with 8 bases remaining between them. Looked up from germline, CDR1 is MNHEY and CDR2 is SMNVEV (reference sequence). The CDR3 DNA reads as TGTGCCAGCAGTTTAATACAGGACACAGATACGCAGTATTTT. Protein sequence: CASSLIQDTDTQYF.

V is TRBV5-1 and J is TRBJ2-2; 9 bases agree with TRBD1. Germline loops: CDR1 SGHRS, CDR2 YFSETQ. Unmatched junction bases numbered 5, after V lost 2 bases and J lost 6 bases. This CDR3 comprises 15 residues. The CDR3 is CASSFRDRDPGELFF. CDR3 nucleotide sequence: TGCGCCAGCAGCTTCCGGGACAGGGATCCCGGGGAGCTGTTTTTT.

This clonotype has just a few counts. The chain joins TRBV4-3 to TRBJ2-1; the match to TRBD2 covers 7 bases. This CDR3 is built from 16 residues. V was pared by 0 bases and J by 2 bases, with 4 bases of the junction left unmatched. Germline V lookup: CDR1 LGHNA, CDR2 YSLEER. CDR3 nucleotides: TGCGCCAGCAGCCAAGAAAGCGGGGAAACCTACAATGAGCAGTTCTTC. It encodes CASSQESGETYNEQFF.

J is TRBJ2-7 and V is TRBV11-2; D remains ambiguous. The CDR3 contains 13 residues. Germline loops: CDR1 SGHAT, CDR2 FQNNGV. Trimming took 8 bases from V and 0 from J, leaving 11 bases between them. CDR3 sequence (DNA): TGTGCCAGCGGTAGAAGTTTCTCCTACGAGCAGTACTTC. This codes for CASGRSFSYEQYF.

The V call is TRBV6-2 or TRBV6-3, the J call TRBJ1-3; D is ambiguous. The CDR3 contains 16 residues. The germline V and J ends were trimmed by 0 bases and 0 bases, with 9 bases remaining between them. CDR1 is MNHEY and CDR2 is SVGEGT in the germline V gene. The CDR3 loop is CASSYSIHRSGNTIYF. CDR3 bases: TGTGCCAGCAGTTACTCGATCCACCGCTCTGGAAACACCATATATTTT.

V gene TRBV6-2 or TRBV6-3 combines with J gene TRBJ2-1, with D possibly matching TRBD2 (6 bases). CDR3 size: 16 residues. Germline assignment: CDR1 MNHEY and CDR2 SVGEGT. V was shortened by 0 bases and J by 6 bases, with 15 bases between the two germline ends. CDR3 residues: CASSYSTGSLPNEQFF. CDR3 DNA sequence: TGTGCCAGCAGTTACTCGACCGGGAGCCTTCCCAATGAGCAGTTCTTC.

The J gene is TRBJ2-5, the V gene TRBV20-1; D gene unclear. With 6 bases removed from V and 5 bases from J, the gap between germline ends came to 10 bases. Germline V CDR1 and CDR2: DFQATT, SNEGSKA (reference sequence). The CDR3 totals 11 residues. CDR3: CSALGPETQYF. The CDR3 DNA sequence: TGCAGTGCCCTAGGGCCGGAGACCCAGTACTTC.

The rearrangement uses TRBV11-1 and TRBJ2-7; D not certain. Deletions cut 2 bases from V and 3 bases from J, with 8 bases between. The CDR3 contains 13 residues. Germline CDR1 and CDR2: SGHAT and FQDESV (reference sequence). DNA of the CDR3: TGTGCCAGCAGCTTAAGCCAACTCTACGAGCAGTACTTC. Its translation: CASSLSQLYEQYF.

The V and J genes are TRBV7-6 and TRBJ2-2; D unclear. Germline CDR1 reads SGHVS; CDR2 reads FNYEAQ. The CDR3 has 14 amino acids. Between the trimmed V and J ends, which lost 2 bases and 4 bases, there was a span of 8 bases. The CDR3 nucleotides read TGTGCCAGCAGCTTATGGACCGCCACCGGGGAGCTGTTTTTT. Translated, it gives CASSLWTATGELFF.

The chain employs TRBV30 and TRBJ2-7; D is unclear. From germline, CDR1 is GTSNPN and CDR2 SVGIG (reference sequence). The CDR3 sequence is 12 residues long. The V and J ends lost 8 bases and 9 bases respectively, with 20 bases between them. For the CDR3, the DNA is TGTGCCCTAAATAAGGGCGTGGACCTGCAGTACTTC. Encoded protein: CALNKGVDLQYF.

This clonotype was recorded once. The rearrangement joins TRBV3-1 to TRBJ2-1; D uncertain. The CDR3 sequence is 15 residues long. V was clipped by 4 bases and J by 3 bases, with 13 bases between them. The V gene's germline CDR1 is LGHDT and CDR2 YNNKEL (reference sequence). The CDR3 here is CASSPAAASYNEQFF. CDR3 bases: TGTGCCAGCAGCCCGGCGGCAGCCAGCTACAATGAGCAGTTCTTC.

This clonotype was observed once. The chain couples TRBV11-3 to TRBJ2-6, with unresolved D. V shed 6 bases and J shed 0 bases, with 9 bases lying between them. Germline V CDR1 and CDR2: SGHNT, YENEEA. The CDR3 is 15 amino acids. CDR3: CASSLYISGANVLTF. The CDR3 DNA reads TGTGCCAGCAGTTTATATATCTCTGGGGCCAACGTCCTGACTTTC.

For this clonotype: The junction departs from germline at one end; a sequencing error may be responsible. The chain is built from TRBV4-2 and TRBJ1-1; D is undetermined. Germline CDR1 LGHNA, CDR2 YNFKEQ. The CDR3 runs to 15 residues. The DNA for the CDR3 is TGTGCCAGCAGCCAAGTTGGCGTTATGAACACTGAAGCTTGCTTT. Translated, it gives CASSQVGVMNTEACF.

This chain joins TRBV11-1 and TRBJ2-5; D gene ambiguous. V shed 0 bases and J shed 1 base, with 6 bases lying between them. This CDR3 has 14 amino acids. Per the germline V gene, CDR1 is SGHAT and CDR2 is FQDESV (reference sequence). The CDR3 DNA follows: TGTGCCAGCAGCTTAGCGGTCAGCCAAGAGACCCAGTACTTC. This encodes CASSLAVSQETQYF.

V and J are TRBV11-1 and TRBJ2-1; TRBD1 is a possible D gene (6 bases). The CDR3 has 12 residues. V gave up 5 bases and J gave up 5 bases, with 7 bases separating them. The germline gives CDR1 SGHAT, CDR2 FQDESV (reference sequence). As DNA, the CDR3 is TGTGCCAGCAGCGAGGGGGACAATGAGCAGTTCTTC. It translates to CASSEGDNEQFF.

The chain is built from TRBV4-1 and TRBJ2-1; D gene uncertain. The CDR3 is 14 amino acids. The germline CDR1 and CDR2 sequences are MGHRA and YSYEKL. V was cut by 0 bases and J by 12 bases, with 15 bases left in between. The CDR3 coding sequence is TGCGCCAGCAGCCAAGATCCGCGCTCCGACGGGCAGTTCTTC. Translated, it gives CASSQDPRSDGQFF.

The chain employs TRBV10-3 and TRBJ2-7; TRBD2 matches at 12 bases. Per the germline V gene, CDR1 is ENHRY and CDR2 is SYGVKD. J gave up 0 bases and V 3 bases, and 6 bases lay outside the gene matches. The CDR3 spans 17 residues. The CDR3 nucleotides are TGTGCCATCAGTGAAAGACTAGCGGGAGAAAGCTCCTACGAGCAGTACTTC. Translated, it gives CAISERLAGESSYEQYF.

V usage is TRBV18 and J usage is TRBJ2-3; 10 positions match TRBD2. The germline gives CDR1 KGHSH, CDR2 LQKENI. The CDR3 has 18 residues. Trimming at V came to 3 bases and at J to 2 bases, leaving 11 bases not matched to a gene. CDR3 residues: CASSPIALAGGLTDTQYF. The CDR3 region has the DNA TGTGCCAGCTCACCCATTGCTTTAGCGGGAGGCCTCACAGATACGCAGTATTTT.

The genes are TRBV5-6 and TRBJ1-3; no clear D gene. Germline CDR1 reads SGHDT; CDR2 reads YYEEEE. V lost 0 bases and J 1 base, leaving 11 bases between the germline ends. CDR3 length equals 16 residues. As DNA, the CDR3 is TGTGCCAGCAGCTTGGTCGGGGAGTCTTCTGGAAACACCATATATTTT. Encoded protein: CASSLVGESSGNTIYF.

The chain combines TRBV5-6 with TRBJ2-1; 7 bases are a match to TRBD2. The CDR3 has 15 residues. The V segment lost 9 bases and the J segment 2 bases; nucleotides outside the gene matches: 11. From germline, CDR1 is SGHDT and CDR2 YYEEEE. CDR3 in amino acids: CATALREGPYNEQFF. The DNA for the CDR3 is TGTGCCACCGCCCTTAGGGAGGGCCCCTACAATGAGCAGTTCTTC.

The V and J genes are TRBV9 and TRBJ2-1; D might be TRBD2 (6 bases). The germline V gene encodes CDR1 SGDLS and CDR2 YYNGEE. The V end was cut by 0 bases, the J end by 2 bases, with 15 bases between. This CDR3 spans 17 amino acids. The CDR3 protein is CASSVELAGWAYNEQFF. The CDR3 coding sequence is TGTGCCAGCAGCGTAGAGTTGGCGGGATGGGCCTACAATGAGCAGTTCTTC.

CDR3 residues: CASSFELADLRTGELFF. CDR3 bases: TGTGCCAGCAGCTTTGAACTAGCGGACTTGCGGACCGGGGAGCTGTTTTTT. The chain links TRBV7-8 to TRBJ2-2; TRBD2 matches 8 bases. V lost 3 bases and J lost 5; bases outside the gene matches: 11. Germline V gives CDR1 SGHVS, CDR2 FQNEAQ. The length of the CDR3 is 17 residues.

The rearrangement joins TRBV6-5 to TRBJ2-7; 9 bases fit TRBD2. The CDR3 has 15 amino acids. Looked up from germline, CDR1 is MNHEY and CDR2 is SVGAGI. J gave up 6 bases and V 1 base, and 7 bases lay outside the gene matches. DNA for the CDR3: TGTGCCAGCAGTTACTTGCGGGAGGGCCTCAGCGAGCAGTACTTC. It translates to CASSYLREGLSEQYF.